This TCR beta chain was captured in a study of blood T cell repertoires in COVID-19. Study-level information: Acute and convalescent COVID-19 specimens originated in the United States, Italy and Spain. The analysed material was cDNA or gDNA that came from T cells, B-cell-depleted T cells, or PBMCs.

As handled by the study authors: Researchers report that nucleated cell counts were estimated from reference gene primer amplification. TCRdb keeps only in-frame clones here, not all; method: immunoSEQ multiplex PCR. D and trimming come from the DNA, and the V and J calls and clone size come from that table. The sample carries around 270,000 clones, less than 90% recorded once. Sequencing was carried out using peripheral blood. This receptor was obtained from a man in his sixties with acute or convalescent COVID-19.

The CDR3 nucleotides are TGTGCCAGCAGCGTGCAACAGATGACCGGGGAGCTGTTTTTT. Protein: CASSVQQMTGELFF. This chain uses TRBV9 with TRBJ2-2, with D unresolved. V was cut by 2 bases and J by 5 bases, with 10 bases left in between. The CDR3 runs to 14 residues. Germline V CDR1 and CDR2: SGDLS, YYNGEE.